A selection of T cell receptor beta chains follows, all from one sample in a study of vaccination effects on CD4 cells after COVID-19. These receptors lack a known antigen. The protocol was immunoSEQ multiplex PCR, while the TCRdb copy is restricted to in-frame clones and leaves out a portion. Here the sample spans 25,000 to 30,000 clones, 75% to 80% being singletons. The sample consisted of CD4+ T cells from PBMCs cultured with SARS-CoV-2 spike peptides, taken after COVID-19 vaccination. The receptors here all came from a human donor who received a COVID-19 vaccine. Some clones in this sample may be carry-over from other donors' samples. Both conserved end residues are part of each CDR3. A D gene is named only where the DNA matches it firmly. Rows give clone size only sometimes, using once, few, many, or a class for an expanded clone.

V gene: TRBV7-9; D gene: NA; J gene: TRBJ1-2; clone size: NA; CDR3 DNA: TGTGCCAGCAGCACCGGACTGGGAGCTAACTATGGCTACACCTTC; CDR3 protein: CASSTGLGANYGYTF
V gene: TRBV4-1; D gene: TRBD1; J gene: TRBJ1-2; clone size: NA; CDR3 DNA: TGCGCCAGCAGCCAAGAGGGGACAGGGGGGGTTGGCTACACCTTC; CDR3 protein: CASSQEGTGGVGYTF
V gene: TRBV7-8; D gene: NA; J gene: TRBJ2-3; clone size: NA; CDR3 DNA: TGTGCCAGCAGCTTAGCTCAGGGTGGGTTTGGCACAGATACGCAGTATTTT; CDR3 protein: CASSLAQGGFGTDTQYF
V gene: TRBV2; D gene: NA; J gene: TRBJ1-6; clone size: few; CDR3 DNA: TGTGCCAGCTTGACCTGGGGCTATAATTCACCCCTCCACTTT; CDR3 protein: CASLTWGYNSPLHF
V gene: TRBV18; D gene: TRBD1; J gene: TRBJ2-2; clone size: once; CDR3 DNA: TGTGCCAGCTCACCAACTCCGGGACAGGCTTCGAGCACCGGGGAGCTGTTTTTT; CDR3 protein: CASSPTPGQASSTGELFF
V gene: TRBV7-3; D gene: NA; J gene: TRBJ2-2; clone size: few; CDR3 DNA: TGTGCCAGCAGCCCACAGGGGGAGGGCGGGGAGCTGTTTTTT; CDR3 protein: CASSPQGEGGELFF
V gene: TRBV7-3; D gene: TRBD1; J gene: TRBJ1-1; clone size: NA; CDR3 DNA: TGTGCCAGCAGCTTCGACAGGGGTGAAGCTTTCTTT; CDR3 protein: CASSFDRGEAFF
V gene: TRBV2; D gene: NA; J gene: TRBJ2-2; clone size: NA; CDR3 DNA: TGTGCCAGCAGAGACACAGGGCTCGGCACCGGGGAGCTGTTTTTT; CDR3 protein: CASRDTGLGTGELFF
V gene: TRBV19; D gene: NA; J gene: TRBJ1-1; clone size: NA; CDR3 DNA: TGTGCCAGTGGACAAACGGGGCACACTGAAGCTTTCTTT; CDR3 protein: CASGQTGHTEAFF
V gene: TRBV4-1; D gene: NA; J gene: TRBJ2-1; clone size: NA; CDR3 DNA: TGCGCCAGCAGCCAAGCGGAGGGCTCCTACAATGAGCAGTTCTTC; CDR3 protein: CASSQAEGSYNEQFF
V gene: TRBV30; D gene: TRBD1; J gene: TRBJ2-5; clone size: few; CDR3 DNA: TGTGCCTGGACCTCCCCCCGGACAGGTGAAGAGACCCAGTACTTC; CDR3 protein: CAWTSPRTGEETQYF
V gene: TRBV7-9; D gene: NA; J gene: TRBJ2-1; clone size: NA; CDR3 DNA: TGTGCCAGCAGCTCCAGGGACCGCTCCTACAATGAGCAGTTCTTC; CDR3 protein: CASSSRDRSYNEQFF
V gene: TRBV6-2/TRBV6-3; D gene: NA; J gene: TRBJ1-5; clone size: NA; CDR3 DNA: TGTGCCAGCAGTCCCTGGGGGGATCAGCCCCAGCATTTT; CDR3 protein: CASSPWGDQPQHF